The T cell receptor beta chain under discussion was sequenced for a study of cytomegalovirus exposure and HLA in healthy donors. General study points: There were 164 TCR beta chains listed as cytomegalovirus-associated. Across all donors, roughly uniform sequencing depth was an assumption of the presence/absence analyses. A later analysis reported that several of the most significant clusters appeared to be linked to common viral pathogens, among them Epstein-Barr virus.

Concerning this clone itself: Its antigen is currently unknown.

Each of the donors was a healthy bone marrow donor. The PCR used 60 Vbeta and 13 Jbeta primers. The repertoire was sequenced with immunoSEQ multiplex PCR; TCRdb's copy has only in-frame clones and lacks some. The sample has 150,000 or so clones; around 78% are singletons. Source material: PBMCs. This receptor was identified in a female donor in good health and CMV-seronegative.

The CDR3 DNA reads as TGTGCCAGCACCCAGGACGGGTGGGGGGAAGAGACCCAGTACTTC. Protein sequence: CASTQDGWGEETQYF. The V and J genes are TRBV7-9 and TRBJ2-5; D possibly corresponds to TRBD2 (6 bases). V was pared by 7 bases and J by 3 bases, with 18 bases between. CDR3 length equals 15 residues. Germline loops: CDR1 SEHNR, CDR2 FQNEAQ (reference sequence).